Shown below are 17 T cell receptor beta chains from a single sample sequenced in a study of cytotoxic CD8 clonotypes in ibrutinib-treated CLL. Only in-frame clones appear in the TCRdb table, and some are missing; sequencing was by immunoSEQ multiplex PCR. The repertoire consists of 50,000 or so clones, with about 50% occurring once and the leading ten covering 25% to 35%. The sample in question was PBMCs, obtained after 24 months of ibrutinib treatment. The source is a human donor with chronic lymphocytic leukemia.

This clone was counted a few times. The rearrangement links TRBV10-2 to TRBJ2-7; the match to TRBD2 covers 9 bases. The germline V gene has CDR1 WSHSY and CDR2 SAAADI. The CDR3 runs 14 residues. V lost 7 bases and J lost 5; bases outside the gene matches: 9. Here the CDR3 reads CASIQRRGGNEQYF. DNA of the CDR3: TGCGCCAGCATCCAGAGGCGGGGGGGAAACGAGCAGTACTTC.

This clone has more than one count but fewer than ten. In DNA form, the CDR3 reads TGTGCTAGTGGTTGGGGGACTGACGAGCAGTACTTC. Translating gives CASGWGTDEQYF. The chain carries TRBV12-5 and TRBJ2-7; TRBD2 is a possible D gene (6 bases). Trimming left V 4 bases short and J 5 bases short, with 9 bases between. The CDR3 runs 12 residues. CDR1 and CDR2 from the germline V gene are LGHNT and FRNRAP.

This clone was seen a handful of times. The chain recombines TRBV2 with TRBJ2-1; D unresolved. Trimming took off 8 bases at V and 5 bases at J, with 7 bases between the two ends. This CDR3 spans 11 amino acids. CDR1 is SNHLY, CDR2 FYNNEI, per germline. CDR3 bases: TGTGCCAGCGAAGGAGACAATGAGCAGTTCTTC. It translates to CASEGDNEQFF.

V usage is TRBV11-2 and J usage is TRBJ2-3; tentatively, D is TRBD1 (6 bases). Germline assignment: CDR1 SGHAT and CDR2 FQNNGV. Deletions cut 1 base from V and 4 bases from J, with 21 bases between. The CDR3 totals 18 residues. CDR3 loop: CASSLVPIPTGSADTQYF. The CDR3 bases are TGTGCCAGCAGCTTAGTCCCCATCCCGACAGGTTCCGCAGATACGCAGTATTTT.

The V call is TRBV5-1, the J call TRBJ1-4, with 9 positions matching TRBD1. This CDR3 has 15 residues. The V and J ends lost 4 bases and 8 bases, in that order; junction bases with no gene match: 9. Germline-derived CDR1 and CDR2 are SGHRS and YFSETQ. The DNA of the CDR3 is TGCGCCAGCAGCCCGGGGACAGGGTCGGGGGAAAAACTGTTTTTT. Amino acids: CASSPGTGSGEKLFF.

This clone turned up a few times. The rearrangement links TRBV4-1 to TRBJ1-5; D uncertain. This CDR3 spans 15 amino acids. Trimming cost V 1 base and J 1 base, with 8 bases left between them. CDR1 and CDR2 from the germline V gene are MGHRA and YSYEKL. The CDR3 coding sequence is TGCGCCAGCAGCCAAGTGAGAGTCAGCAATCAGCCCCAGCATTTT. Amino acids: CASSQVRVSNQPQHF.

V is TRBV6-5 and J is TRBJ2-3; D may be TRBD1 or TRBD2 (5 bases each). CDR3 length: 15 amino acids. Germline CDR1 is MNHEY and CDR2 is SVGAGI. The germline V and J ends were trimmed by 6 bases and 2 bases, with 15 bases remaining between them. Written as DNA, the CDR3 is TGTGCCAGCAGCCGTTCGCCGGGGCTCACAGATACGCAGTATTTT. This encodes CASSRSPGLTDTQYF.

The chain joins TRBV9 to TRBJ2-7, with D tentatively TRBD1 or TRBD2 (6 bases each). V lost 4 bases and J 6 bases, leaving 20 bases between the germline ends. CDR3 length: 15 residues. Germline V lookup: CDR1 SGDLS, CDR2 YYNGEE. CDR3 in DNA: TGTGCCAGCAGCACCCTGGGGGGCGAAGTCTCCGAGCAGTACTTC. This encodes CASSTLGGEVSEQYF.

The chain couples TRBV4-1 to TRBJ2-7; 8 nucleotides agree with TRBD1. With V trimmed by 4 bases and J by 3 bases, 11 bases remained unmatched. This CDR3 is built from 16 residues. CDR1 is MGHRA, CDR2 YSYEKL, per germline. The CDR3 protein is CASSRDRTGGNYEQYF. CDR3 nucleotides: TGCGCCAGCAGCCGCGATAGAACAGGGGGTAACTACGAGCAGTACTTC.

This clone turned up a few times. This chain links TRBV27 with TRBJ1-4; no clear D gene. The V end was cut by 3 bases, the J end by 5 bases, with 7 bases between. The germline CDR1 and CDR2 sequences are MNHEY and SMNVEV (reference sequence). This CDR3 is built from 13 residues. The CDR3 nucleotides read TGTGCCAGCAGTTTGGTGTACAATGAAAAACTGTTTTTT. Protein sequence: CASSLVYNEKLFF.

This clone has just a few counts. The chain combines TRBV2 with TRBJ1-5, with D hard to call. The V and J ends lost 0 bases and 6 bases respectively, with 12 bases between them. Germline V lookup: CDR1 SNHLY, CDR2 FYNNEI. This CDR3 is built from 15 residues. CDR3 coding DNA: TGTGCCAGCAGTGAAGCGCCGGGCAGTGGTCAGCCCCAGCATTTT. Translated, it gives CASSEAPGSGQPQHF. Together with reference TRBV2 and TRBJ1-5, the CDR3 gives the full variable domain: EPEVTQTPSHQVTQMGQEVILRCVPISNHLYFYWYRQILGQKVEFLVSFYNNEISEKSEIFDDQFSVERPDGSNFTLKIRSTKLEDSAMYFCASSEAPGSGQPQHFGDGTRLSIL.

The chain is built from TRBV19 and TRBJ2-7, with 7 bases aligning to TRBD1. Germline lookup yields CDR1 LNHDA and CDR2 SQIVND (reference sequence). This CDR3 has 13 residues. V lost 2 bases to trimming and J lost 6 bases; unmatched junction nucleotides: 4. The CDR3 reads CASSITGDGEQYF. Written as DNA, the CDR3 is TGTGCCAGTAGTATAACAGGGGACGGCGAGCAGTACTTC.

V gene TRBV2 combines with J gene TRBJ1-6; D uncertain. The CDR3 has 12 amino acids. Trimming stripped 0 bases from V and 11 bases from J, with 5 bases between. Germline lookup yields CDR1 SNHLY and CDR2 FYNNEI. CDR3 nucleotides: TGTGCCAGCAGTGAAGCGCTTCCACCCCTCCACTTT. Protein product: CASSEALPPLHF.

The chain joins TRBV6-6 to TRBJ1-6; 10 bases align to TRBD1. The CDR3 loop spans 14 amino acids. V was pared by 6 bases and J by 6 bases, with 2 bases of the junction left unmatched. The V gene's germline CDR1 is MNHNY and CDR2 SVGAGI (reference sequence). In nucleotides, the CDR3 is TGTGCCAGCAGACGGACAGGGGGTAATTCACCCCTCCACTTT. The encoded protein is CASRRTGGNSPLHF.

The chain recombines TRBV10-3 with TRBJ2-3; D ambiguous. CDR1 is ENHRY, CDR2 SYGVKD, per germline. V lost 3 bases and J lost 4, with 8 bases in between. The CDR3 is made up of 13 amino acids. CDR3 protein: CAISDLMADTQYF. CDR3 nucleotide sequence: TGTGCCATCAGTGATTTAATGGCAGATACGCAGTATTTT.

In its sample, this clone was seen a few times. This chain joins TRBV6-1 and TRBJ2-7, with D perhaps TRBD1 (5 bases). Germline-derived CDR1 and CDR2 are MNHNS and SASEGT. Deletions cut 4 bases from V and 2 bases from J, with 12 bases between. The length of the CDR3 is 14 residues. The CDR3 DNA reads TGTGCCAGCAGTGGGCAGGGTCCCCCCTACGAGCAGTACTTC. Translated: CASSGQGPPYEQYF.

The chain joins TRBV13 to TRBJ2-1; either TRBD1 or TRBD2 may fit D (5 bases each). The germline V gene encodes CDR1 PRHDT and CDR2 FYEKMQ (reference sequence). The CDR3 runs to 14 residues. Trimming pared 4 bases from V and 8 bases from J, leaving 15 bases between. Here the CDR3 reads CASSSRGGLDEQFF. The CDR3 DNA reads TGTGCCAGCAGCTCGCGTGGGGGATTGGATGAGCAGTTCTTC. The full variable domain, its missing parts supplied by reference TRBV13 and TRBJ2-1, is AAGVIQSPRHLIKEKRETATLKCYPIPRHDTVYWYQQGPGQDPQFLISFYEKMQSDKGSIPDRFSAQQFSDYHSELNMSSLELGDSALYFCASSSRGGLDEQFFGPGTRLTVL.